Listed below are T cell receptor beta chains from one sample, sequenced in a study of blood T cells in healthy people across ages. TCRdb passed the 5' RACE reads through MiXCR, listing each CDR3 protein once. The sample records about 500,000 distinct CDR3 sequences, under 30% being singletons. The sample was also linked to a second study, of T cells of mothers and their children.

Sequencing was performed on blood. These receptor sequences come from a boy aged 5-17 years in good health. The CDR3 runs from the conserved cysteine through the conserved F or W. A D gene is named only where the DNA matches it firmly. The size field is filled for only some rows; it gives once, few, many or a size class.

V	J	D	size	DNA	CDR3
TRBV2	TRBJ2-2	-	few	TGTGCCAGCAGCCTGGCATGGGATATCAACACCGGGGGGCTGTTTTTT	CASSLAWDINTGGLFF
TRBV5-1	TRBJ1-1	TRBD1	few	TGCGCCAGCAGCGTGGGGACAGCGGATTCGAACACTGAAGCTTTCTTT	CASSVGTADSNTEAFF
TRBV27	TRBJ2-7	TRBD2	-	TGTGCCAGCAGCGCTGGTGGGGCGGGGGGCCTGTACGAGCGGTACTTC	CASSAGGAGGLYERYF
TRBV9	TRBJ2-1	TRBD2	many	TGTGCCAGCAGCGTAGAGAGCGGGAGCTCCTACAATGAGCAGTTCTTC	CASSVESGSSYNEQFF
TRBV7-2	TRBJ1-2	-	once	TGTGCCAGCACCTGGGGTGGAGGGCTCCCTAACTATGGCTACACCTTC	CASTWGGGLPNYGYTF
TRBV20-1	TRBJ2-7	-	few	TGCAGTGCCCGCGAAAAAAGCCTAAGTCGCGAGCAGTACTTC	CSAREKSLSREQYF
TRBV11-2	TRBJ2-3	TRBD2	few	TGTGCCAGCAGCTCACAGGGGGCGATGTTACCGGGACTAGCGGGGTATTCCACAGATACGCAGTATTTT	CASSSQGAMLPGLAGYSTDTQYF
TRBV2	TRBJ1-2	TRBD1	-	TGTGCCGGCAGAAAAGAGGGGACAGGGGACGGCTACACCTTC	CAGRKEGTGDGYTF
TRBV9	TRBJ2-5	TRBD2	few	TGTGCCAGCAGCGGGATCCCGGGGACTAAGGCAGAGACCCAGTACTTC	CASSGIPGTKAETQYF
TRBV12-3/TRBV12-4	TRBJ2-7	-	few	TGTGCCAGCAGTTTAGACCGGGGAACCTCCTACGAGCAGTACTTC	CASSLDRGTSYEQYF
TRBV9	TRBJ2-7	-	-	TGTGCCAGCAGCGTGATGGTGGGAGCTACATACGAGCAGTACTTC	CASSVMVGATYEQYF
TRBV20-1	TRBJ2-1	-	-	TGCAGTGCTAGAGATCTGACGGGAGAGGGATACAATGAGCAGTTCTTC	CSARDLTGEGYNEQFF
TRBV7-9	TRBJ1-1	-	-	TGTGCCAGCAGCTCAGGTCAAGGTGAAGCTTTCTTT	CASSSGQGEAFF
TRBV2	TRBJ2-7	-	-	TGTGCCACACAGGACTCTCCCTACGAGCAGTACTTC	CATQDSPYEQYF
TRBV29-1	TRBJ1-1	-	-	TGCAGCGTTGAAACCGGGGGGGGCACTGAAGCTTTCTTT	CSVETGGGTEAFF
TRBV14	TRBJ1-1	TRBD1	-	TGTGCCAGCAGCCAATTGACGGGACAGGGTCTTACTGAAGCTTTCTTT	CASSQLTGQGLTEAFF
TRBV12-3/TRBV12-4	TRBJ2-7	-	few	TGTGCCAGCAGTTTAGGTTCAGATTGGGCCGAGCAGTACTTC	CASSLGSDWAEQYF
TRBV7-2	TRBJ2-3	-	few	TGTGCCAGCAGCTTACGAGCCCCAGATACGCAGTATTTT	CASSLRAPDTQYF
TRBV4-1	TRBJ2-7	-	-	TGCGCCAGCAGCCAACGCCACAGGGTTACGGTCGAGCAGTACTTC	CASSQRHRVTVEQYF
TRBV9	TRBJ1-3	-	-	TGTGCCAGCAGCCCCCGGGTTGGGGTTTCTGGAAACACCATATATTTT	CASSPRVGVSGNTIYF
TRBV7-6	TRBJ2-1	-	-	TGTGCCAGCAGCTTTTCCGTGAATGAGCAGTTCTTC	CASSFSVNEQFF
TRBV10-3	TRBJ1-6	-	-	TGTGCCATCCGGGTTGGCCCGGAAAATTCACCCCTCCACTTT	CAIRVGPENSPLHF
TRBV27	TRBJ2-7	-	many	TGTGCCAGCAGTTCCCTCCCCCGGGACCCTTCCTACGAGCAGTACTTC	CASSSLPRDPSYEQYF
TRBV12-3/TRBV12-4	TRBJ2-1	TRBD2	-	TGTGCCAGCCGAGAGACTAGCGGGAGTGCTGAGCAGTTCTTC	CASRETSGSAEQFF
TRBV5-1	TRBJ2-1	TRBD2	-	TGCGCCAGCAGCCTAATGCTAGCGGGGGGCGACAATGAGCAGTTCTTC	CASSLMLAGGDNEQFF
TRBV11-2	TRBJ2-7	-	-	TGTGCCAGCAGCCCCAATAGGGTTACCTACGAGCAGTACTTC	CASSPNRVTYEQYF
TRBV7-9	TRBJ2-7	-	few	TGTGCCAGCAGCTTACAGGACGGCACCTATGGGCAGTACTTC	CASSLQDGTYGQYF
TRBV12-3/TRBV12-4	TRBJ2-5	TRBD1	-	TGTGCCAGCAGAGGGGGCCCCGGAGAGACCCAGTACTTC	CASRGGPGETQYF
TRBV7-2	TRBJ1-4	-	-	TGTGCCAGCAGCCAAGAGACAAACGGAGAAAAACTGTTTTTT	CASSQETNGEKLFF
TRBV9	TRBJ1-2	-	-	TGTGCCAGCAGCGTAGAGGGAGCTAACTATGGCTACACCTTC	CASSVEGANYGYTF
TRBV5-1	TRBJ2-1	-	few	TGCGCCAGCAGCTTGGGTGCGCAGAATTACGATGAGCAGTTCTTC	CASSLGAQNYDEQFF
TRBV3-1	TRBJ2-6	-	-	TGTGCCAGCAGCCCGTGGGGGCAAGGGGCCAACGTCCTGACTTTC	CASSPWGQGANVLTF
TRBV7-9	TRBJ2-1	-	-	TGTGCCAGCAGCTTAGTACGGCGCGTAGATGAGCAGTTCTTC	CASSLVRRVDEQFF
TRBV3-1	TRBJ1-5	TRBD1	-	TGTGCCAGCAGCCGAGGACAGGCCAACAATCAGCCCCAGCATTTT	CASSRGQANNQPQHF
TRBV28	TRBJ2-3	-	-	TGTGCCAGCAGTCCACAGGGGAGGAGCACAGATACGCAGTATTTT	CASSPQGRSTDTQYF